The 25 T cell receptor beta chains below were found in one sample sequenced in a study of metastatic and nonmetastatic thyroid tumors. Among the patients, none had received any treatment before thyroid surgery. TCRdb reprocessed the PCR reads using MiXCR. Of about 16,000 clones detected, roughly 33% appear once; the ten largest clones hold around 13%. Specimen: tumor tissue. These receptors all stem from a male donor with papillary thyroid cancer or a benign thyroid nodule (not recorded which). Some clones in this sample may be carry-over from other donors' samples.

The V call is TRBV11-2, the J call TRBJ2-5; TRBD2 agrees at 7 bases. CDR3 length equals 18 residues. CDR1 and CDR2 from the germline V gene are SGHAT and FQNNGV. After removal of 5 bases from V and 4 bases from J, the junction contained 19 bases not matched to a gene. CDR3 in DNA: TGTGCCAGCAGCCCCCGCGGAGGTTGGGGCGGGAGCCCAGAGACCCAGTACTTC. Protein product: CASSPRGGWGGSPETQYF.

The CDR3 DNA sequence: TGTGCCAGCAGCTTAGATCTCTGGCAGCCCCAGCATTTT. Residues: CASSLDLWQPQHF. The rearrangement uses TRBV11-3 and TRBJ1-5, with D hard to call. With 0 bases removed from V and 7 bases from J, the gap between germline ends came to 7 bases. The CDR3 loop spans 13 amino acids. CDR1 is SGHNT, CDR2 YENEEA, per germline.

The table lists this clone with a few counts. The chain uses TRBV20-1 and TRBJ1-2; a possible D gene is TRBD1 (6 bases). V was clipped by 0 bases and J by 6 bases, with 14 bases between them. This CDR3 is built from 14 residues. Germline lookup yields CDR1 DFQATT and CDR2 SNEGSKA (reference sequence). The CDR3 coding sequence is TGCAGTGCTAGAGATCAGGGGCGCGGCAATGGCTACACCTTC. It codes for CSARDQGRGNGYTF.

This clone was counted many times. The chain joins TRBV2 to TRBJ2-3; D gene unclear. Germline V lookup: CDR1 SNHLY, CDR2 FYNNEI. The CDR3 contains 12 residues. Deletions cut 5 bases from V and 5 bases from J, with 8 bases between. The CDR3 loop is CASSLGKDTQYF. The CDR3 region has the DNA TGTGCCAGCAGTCTAGGGAAAGATACGCAGTATTTT.

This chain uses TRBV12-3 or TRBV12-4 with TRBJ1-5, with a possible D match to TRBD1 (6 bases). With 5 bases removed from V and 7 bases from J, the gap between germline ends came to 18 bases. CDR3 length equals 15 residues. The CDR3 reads CASSGEGRGSQPQHF. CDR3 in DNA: TGTGCCAGCAGTGGGGAAGGCAGGGGAAGCCAGCCCCAGCATTTT.

CDR3 sequence reads: CASSVGTSADTQYF. CDR3 bases: TGTGCCAGCAGCGTAGGGACTAGCGCAGATACGCAGTATTTT. The rearrangement joins TRBV7-2 to TRBJ2-3; 10 nucleotides match TRBD2. The V gene's germline CDR1 is SGHTA and CDR2 FQGNSA. V was clipped by 5 bases and J by 4 bases; unmatched bases: 3. The CDR3 runs 14 residues.

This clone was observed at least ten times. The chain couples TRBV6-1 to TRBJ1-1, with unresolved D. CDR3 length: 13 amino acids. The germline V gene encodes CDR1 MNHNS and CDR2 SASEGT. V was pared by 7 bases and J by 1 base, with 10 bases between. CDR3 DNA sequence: TGTGCCAGCACCTTCGGGAGGAACACTGAAGCTTTCTTT. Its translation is CASTFGRNTEAFF.

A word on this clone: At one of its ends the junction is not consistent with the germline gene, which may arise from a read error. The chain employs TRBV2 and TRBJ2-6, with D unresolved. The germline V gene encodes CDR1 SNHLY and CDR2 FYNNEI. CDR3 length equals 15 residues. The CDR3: CSSSENSDGANVLTF. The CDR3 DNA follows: TGTTCCAGCAGCGAAAACAGCGATGGGGCCAACGTCCTGACTTTC.

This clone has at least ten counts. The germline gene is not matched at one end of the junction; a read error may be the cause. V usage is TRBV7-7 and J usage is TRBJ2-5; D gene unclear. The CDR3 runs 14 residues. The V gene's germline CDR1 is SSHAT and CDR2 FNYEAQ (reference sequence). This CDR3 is CASSLGQNQETQYF. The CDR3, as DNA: TGTGCTAGCAGCTTAGGGCAGAACCAAGAGACCCAGTACTTC.

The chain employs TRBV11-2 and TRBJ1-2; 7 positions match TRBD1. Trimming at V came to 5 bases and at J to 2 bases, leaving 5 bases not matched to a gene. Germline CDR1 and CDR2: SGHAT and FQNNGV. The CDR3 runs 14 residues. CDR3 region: CASSPWGQNYGYTF. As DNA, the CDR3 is TGTGCCAGCAGCCCTTGGGGACAGAACTATGGCTACACCTTC.

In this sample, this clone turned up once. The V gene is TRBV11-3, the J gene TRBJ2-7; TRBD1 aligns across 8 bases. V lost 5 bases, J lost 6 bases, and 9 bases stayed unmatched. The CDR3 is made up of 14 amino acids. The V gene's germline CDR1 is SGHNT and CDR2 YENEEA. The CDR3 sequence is CASSPLDRVVEQYF. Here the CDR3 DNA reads TGTGCCAGCAGCCCCCTGGACAGGGTGGTCGAGCAGTACTTC.

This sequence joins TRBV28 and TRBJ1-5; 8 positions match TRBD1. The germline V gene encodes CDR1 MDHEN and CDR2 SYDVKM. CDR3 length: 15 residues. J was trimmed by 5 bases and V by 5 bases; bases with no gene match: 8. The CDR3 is CASSKTTGADQPQHF. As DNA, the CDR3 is TGTGCCAGCAGTAAGACGACAGGGGCAGATCAGCCCCAGCATTTT.

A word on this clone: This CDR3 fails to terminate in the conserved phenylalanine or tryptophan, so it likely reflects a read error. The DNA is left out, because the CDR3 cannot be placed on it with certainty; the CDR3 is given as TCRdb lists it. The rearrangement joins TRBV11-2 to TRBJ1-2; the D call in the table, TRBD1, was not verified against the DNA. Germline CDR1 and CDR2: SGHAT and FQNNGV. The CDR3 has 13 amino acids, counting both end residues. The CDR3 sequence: CASSLGGVCGDTL.

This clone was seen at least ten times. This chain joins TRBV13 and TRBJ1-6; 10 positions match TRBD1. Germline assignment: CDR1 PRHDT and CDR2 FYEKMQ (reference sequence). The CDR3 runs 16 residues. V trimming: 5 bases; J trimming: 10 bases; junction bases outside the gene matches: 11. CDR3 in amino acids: CASSAPGDRGDSPLHF. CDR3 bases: TGTGCCAGCAGCGCCCCCGGGGACAGGGGTGACTCACCCCTCCACTTT.

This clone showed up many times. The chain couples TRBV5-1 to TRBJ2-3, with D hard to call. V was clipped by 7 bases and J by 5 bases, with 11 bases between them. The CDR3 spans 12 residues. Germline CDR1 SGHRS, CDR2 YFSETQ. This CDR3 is CASGLVGDTQYF. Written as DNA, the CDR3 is TGCGCCAGCGGCCTCGTGGGAGATACGCAGTATTTT.

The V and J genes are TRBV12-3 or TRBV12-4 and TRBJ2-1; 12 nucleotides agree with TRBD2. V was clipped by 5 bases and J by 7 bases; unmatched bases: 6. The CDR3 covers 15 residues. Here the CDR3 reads CASSPGLAGFNEQFF. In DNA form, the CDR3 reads TGTGCCAGCAGTCCGGGACTAGCGGGTTTTAATGAGCAGTTCTTC.

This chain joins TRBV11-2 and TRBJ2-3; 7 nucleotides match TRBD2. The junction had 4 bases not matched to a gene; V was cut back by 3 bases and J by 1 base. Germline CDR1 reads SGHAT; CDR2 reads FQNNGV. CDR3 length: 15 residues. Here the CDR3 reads CASSFGAGGTDTQYF. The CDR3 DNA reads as TGTGCCAGCAGCTTCGGGGCGGGGGGCACAGATACGCAGTATTTT.

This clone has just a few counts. The CDR3 here is CATIKSLAYDEQYF. As DNA, the CDR3 is TGTGCCACCATAAAGAGTCTAGCGTATGACGAGCAGTACTTC. The chain has TRBV6-1 and TRBJ2-7, with D perhaps matching TRBD2 (6 bases). Germline V gene lookup returns CDR1 MNHNS and CDR2 SASEGT. The CDR3 contains 14 residues. V lost 10 bases, J lost 5 bases, and 21 bases lay in between.

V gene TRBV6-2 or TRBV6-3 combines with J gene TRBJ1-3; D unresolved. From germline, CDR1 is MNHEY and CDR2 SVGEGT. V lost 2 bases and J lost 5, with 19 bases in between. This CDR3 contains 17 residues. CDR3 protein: CASSYLARRPGRNTIYF. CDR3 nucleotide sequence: TGTGCCAGCAGTTACCTCGCCCGGAGGCCAGGCAGAAACACCATATATTTT.

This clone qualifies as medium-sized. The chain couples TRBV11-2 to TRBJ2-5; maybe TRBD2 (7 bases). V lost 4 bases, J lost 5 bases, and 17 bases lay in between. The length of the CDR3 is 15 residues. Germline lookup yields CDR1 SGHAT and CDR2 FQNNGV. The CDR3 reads CASSSSRGAGETQYF. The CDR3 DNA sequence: TGTGCCAGCAGCTCCAGCCGGGGGGCAGGGGAGACCCAGTACTTC.

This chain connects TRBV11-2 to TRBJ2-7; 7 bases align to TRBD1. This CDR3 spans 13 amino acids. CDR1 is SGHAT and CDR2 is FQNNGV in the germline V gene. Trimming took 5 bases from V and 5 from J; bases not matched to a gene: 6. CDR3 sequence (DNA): TGTGCCAGCAGCACCAGACAGGGCCACGAGCAGTACTTC. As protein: CASSTRQGHEQYF.

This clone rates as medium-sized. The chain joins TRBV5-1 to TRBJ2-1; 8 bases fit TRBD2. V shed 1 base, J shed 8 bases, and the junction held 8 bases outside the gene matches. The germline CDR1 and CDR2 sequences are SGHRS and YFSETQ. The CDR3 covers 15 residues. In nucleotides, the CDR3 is TGCGCCAGCAGCTTGATGGTAGCGGGGACCTATGAGCAGTTCTTC. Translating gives CASSLMVAGTYEQFF.

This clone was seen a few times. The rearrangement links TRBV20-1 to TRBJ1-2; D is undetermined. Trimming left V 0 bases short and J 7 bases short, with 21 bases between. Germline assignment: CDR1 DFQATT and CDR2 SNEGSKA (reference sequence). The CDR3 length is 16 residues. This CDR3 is CSARDQKSVHARGYTF. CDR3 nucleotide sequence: TGCAGTGCTAGAGATCAAAAGTCTGTTCATGCTCGTGGCTACACCTTC.

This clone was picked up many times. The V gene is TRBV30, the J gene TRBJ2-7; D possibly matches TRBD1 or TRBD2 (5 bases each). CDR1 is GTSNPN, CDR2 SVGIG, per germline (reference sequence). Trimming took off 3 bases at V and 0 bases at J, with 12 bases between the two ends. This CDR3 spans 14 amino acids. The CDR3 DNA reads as TGTGCCTGGAGCTCTAGGGACGGCTCCTACGAGCAGTACTTC. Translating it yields CAWSSRDGSYEQYF.

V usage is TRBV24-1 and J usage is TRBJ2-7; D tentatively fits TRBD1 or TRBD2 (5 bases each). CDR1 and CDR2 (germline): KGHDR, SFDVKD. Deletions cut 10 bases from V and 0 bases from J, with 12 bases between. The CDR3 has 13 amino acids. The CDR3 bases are TGTGCCACGGCTGGGACGGACTCCTACGAGCAGTACTTC. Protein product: CATAGTDSYEQYF.